This T cell receptor (beta chain) was found in a study of regulatory T cells in long-lasting Graves disease. Study conclusions and caveats: Persistent patients had a count of shared public clonotypes (approximately 3,000) that exceeded that of new patients (around 1,000).

In the case of this clonotype: Antigen specificity is unknown.

Time point here: persistent/refractory GD, antithyroid drugs over 5 years with positive TRAb. Extracted PBMC RNA gave rise to the TCR library. Diagnosis followed American Thyroid Association guidelines for Graves' disease. iRepertoire HTBI primers and Arm-PCR of CDR3 regions built TCR beta libraries. TCRdb called the multiplex PCR reads again in MiXCR, with one record for every CDR3 protein. The sample lists hundreds of thousands of distinct CDR3 sequences; around 30% were seen once. This specimen was peripheral blood mononuclear cells (PBMCs), taken when the disease was refractory, from a patient treated with antithyroid drugs. This TCR was sampled from a female donor with Graves disease.

The CDR3 loop reads CASSILTGSNEQFF. The CDR3 DNA sequence: TGTGCCAGCAGTATACTGACAGGCAGCAATGAGCAGTTCTTC. The chain carries TRBV2 and TRBJ2-1, with D possibly TRBD1 on 6 matching bases. Germline CDR1 SNHLY, CDR2 FYNNEI. Trimming took 5 bases from V and 6 from J, leaving 14 bases between them. This CDR3 spans 14 amino acids.